One sample yielded the 22 T cell receptor beta chains listed below, sequenced in a study of OX40 agonist ivuxolimab in advanced cancers. Sequenced by immunoSEQ multiplex PCR; TCRdb stores in-frame clones only, minus some. The sample holds 95,000 to 120,000 clones, under 95% seen once. Sample: CD4+ or CD8+ T cells sorted from blood, taken in a trial of the OX40 agonist ivuxolimab. Receptor source: an adult with an advanced solid tumor such as melanoma, head and neck, liver or kidney cancer.

The J gene is TRBJ2-7, the V gene TRBV7-2; TRBD1 aligns across 7 bases. The CDR3 consists of 14 residues. Germline assignment: CDR1 SGHTA and CDR2 FQGNSA. The J segment lost 2 bases and the V segment lost 4 bases, leaving 5 bases of the junction unmatched. Here the CDR3 DNA reads TGTGCCAGCAGCTCGACCGGGACAGCCTACGAGCAGTACTTC. The encoded protein is CASSSTGTAYEQYF.

This clone has a handful of counts. V gene TRBV29-1 combines with J gene TRBJ1-1, with a weak D call TRBD1 (5 bases). In germline, CDR1 is SQVTM, CDR2 ANQGSEA. Between the trimmed V and J ends, which lost 6 bases and 0 bases, there was a span of 11 bases. The CDR3 sequence is 13 residues long. The CDR3: CSVQVGVNTEAFF. The CDR3 bases are TGCAGCGTCCAGGTGGGGGTGAACACTGAAGCTTTCTTT.

V gene TRBV5-1 combines with J gene TRBJ1-2, with 8 nucleotides matching TRBD1. Trimming took 7 bases from V and 7 from J; bases not matched to a gene: 12. The CDR3 runs 14 residues. CDR1 is SGHRS and CDR2 is YFSETQ in the germline V gene. This CDR3 is CASELTGVGGGYTF. The DNA of the CDR3 is TGCGCCAGCGAACTGACAGGGGTCGGCGGTGGCTACACCTTC.

This chain links TRBV11-2 with TRBJ2-1, with TRBD2 matching over 10 bases. The germline CDR1 and CDR2 sequences are SGHAT and FQNNGV. There are 16 residues in the CDR3. V shed 4 bases and J 7 bases; nucleotides not matched to a gene: 10. The DNA of the CDR3 is TGTGCCAGCAGCTCCCGCGCACTAGCGGGGAGGAATGAGCAGTTCTTC. This sequence encodes CASSSRALAGRNEQFF.

V gene TRBV6-5 combines with J gene TRBJ2-7; D may be TRBD2 (6 bases). Germline-derived CDR1 and CDR2 are MNHEY and SVGAGI. The CDR3 covers 15 residues. CDR3 sequence (DNA): TGTGTCTGCGTTTATCCCCGGGGGATATGCTACGAGCAGTACTTC. Encoded protein: CVCVYPRGICYEQYF.

This clone was observed a single time. This CDR3 reads CASSLVANYGYTF. In DNA form, the CDR3 reads TGTGCCAGCAGCTTGGTAGCGAACTATGGCTACACCTTC. The gene calls are TRBV5-8 and TRBJ1-2, with unresolved D. Between the trimmed V and J ends, which lost 0 bases and 2 bases, there was a span of 5 bases. The CDR3 length is 13 residues. Germline loops: CDR1 SGHTS, CDR2 YDEGEE.

The rearrangement uses TRBV5-6 and TRBJ2-5; D might be TRBD1 (6 bases). The CDR3 covers 14 residues. Germline V gene sequence: CDR1 SGHDT, CDR2 YYEEEE. Between the trimmed V and J ends, which lost 4 bases and 4 bases, there was a span of 14 bases. CDR3 bases: TGTGCCAGCAGCCAACCAGGGGCGGTAGAGACCCAGTACTTC. The encoded protein is CASSQPGAVETQYF.

The chain links TRBV6-6 to TRBJ2-3; D ambiguous. The V gene's germline CDR1 is MNHNY and CDR2 SVGAGI (reference sequence). V lost 6 bases, J lost 5 bases, and 12 bases lay in between. The CDR3 spans 13 residues. CDR3 in amino acids: CASSPGRVDTQYF. In DNA, the CDR3 is TGTGCCAGCAGCCCCGGGCGAGTAGATACGCAGTATTTT.

The chain employs TRBV2 and TRBJ2-7; 9 bases are a match to TRBD1. CDR1 is SNHLY, CDR2 FYNNEI, per germline. J lost 7 bases, V lost 6 bases, and 10 bases had no gene match. This CDR3 comprises 14 residues. The CDR3 region is CASRTGTGIGEQYF. The CDR3 coding sequence is TGTGCCAGCAGGACCGGGACAGGGATAGGAGAGCAGTACTTC.

The rearrangement joins TRBV7-3 to TRBJ2-6, with a weak D call TRBD1 (6 bases). CDR1 is SGHTA and CDR2 is FQGTGA in the germline V gene. The CDR3 loop spans 15 amino acids. V lost 6 bases and J 2 bases, leaving 11 bases between the germline ends. For the CDR3, the DNA is TGTGCCAGCAGTCGACAGGAGGCTGGGGCCAACGTCCTGACTTTC. Amino acids: CASSRQEAGANVLTF.

The V call is TRBV30, the J call TRBJ2-1, with 9 bases that match TRBD1. Germline loops: CDR1 GTSNPN, CDR2 SVGIG (reference sequence). J was trimmed by 1 base and V by 2 bases; bases with no gene match: 6. This CDR3 region has 16 residues. The CDR3 DNA follows: TGTGCCTGGAGTAAACAACAGGGGGCATCCTACAATGAGCAGTTCTTC. Protein: CAWSKQQGASYNEQFF. Full variable domain (outside the CDR3, taken from reference TRBV30 and TRBJ2-1): SQTIHQWPATLVQPVGSPLSLECTVEGTSNPNLYWYRQAAGRGLQLLFYSVGIGQISSEVPQNLSASRPQDRQFILSSKKLLLSDSGFYLCAWSKQQGASYNEQFFGPGTRLTVL.

This chain joins TRBV6-1 and TRBJ1-5; 9 nucleotides line up with TRBD1. The germline V gene encodes CDR1 MNHNS and CDR2 SASEGT. The CDR3 is 15 residues long. Trimming at V came to 5 bases and at J to 7 bases, leaving 9 bases not matched to a gene. The CDR3: CASSLPGQGGQPQHF. CDR3 sequence (DNA): TGTGCCAGCAGTCTACCGGGACAGGGAGGCCAGCCCCAGCATTTT.

The gene calls are TRBV7-9 and TRBJ1-4; D not certain. The CDR3 has 14 amino acids. V lost 3 bases, J lost 3 bases, and 8 bases lay in between. Germline CDR1 and CDR2: SEHNR and FQNEAQ (reference sequence). The CDR3 DNA sequence: TGTGCCAGCAGCTTCAACACCGCTAATGAAAAACTGTTTTTT. This sequence encodes CASSFNTANEKLFF.

This clone was observed a single time. The chain employs TRBV11-2 and TRBJ2-7, with 8 bases matching TRBD1. The CDR3 is 18 amino acids. The V and J ends lost 5 bases and 3 bases, in that order; junction bases with no gene match: 18. Germline V CDR1 and CDR2: SGHAT, FQNNGV. The CDR3: CASSPQRATGGSYYEQYF. In DNA form, the CDR3 reads TGTGCCAGCAGCCCCCAAAGGGCAACAGGGGGGTCGTACTACGAGCAGTACTTC.

The J gene is TRBJ1-2, the V gene TRBV7-9, with TRBD1 identical over 9 bases. Germline-derived CDR1 and CDR2 are SEHNR and FQNEAQ (reference sequence). CDR3 length: 14 amino acids. V trimming: 4 bases; J trimming: 7 bases; junction bases outside the gene matches: 7. CDR3: CASSSGQGFSGYTF. The DNA for the CDR3 is TGTGCCAGCAGCTCCGGACAGGGGTTTAGTGGCTACACCTTC. Full variable domain (remainder filled in from reference TRBV7-9 and TRBJ1-2): DTGVSQNPRHKITKRGQNVTFRCDPISEHNRLYWYRQTLGQGPEFLTYFQNEAQLEKSRLLSDRFSAERPKGSFSTLEIQRTEQGDSAMYLCASSSGQGFSGYTFGSGTRLTVV.

The chain couples TRBV6-1 to TRBJ1-1; D remains ambiguous. CDR3 length: 15 residues. CDR1 is MNHNS, CDR2 SASEGT, per germline. Between the trimmed V and J ends, which lost 6 bases and 0 bases, there was a span of 14 bases. The CDR3, as DNA: TGTGCCAGCAGGGACCGCGGTCGAGTGAACACTGAAGCTTTCTTT. It encodes CASRDRGRVNTEAFF.

The rearrangement joins TRBV6-5 to TRBJ1-1, with D unresolved. This CDR3 is 15 amino acids long. CDR1 is MNHEY and CDR2 is SVGAGI in the germline V gene. With 4 bases removed from V and 5 bases from J, the gap between germline ends came to 17 bases. CDR3 loop: CASSFGPPWETEAFF. The CDR3 region has the DNA TGTGCCAGCAGTTTCGGACCCCCTTGGGAAACTGAAGCTTTCTTT.

The chain combines TRBV10-1 with TRBJ2-3; no definite D call. V lost 5 bases and J 0 bases, leaving 3 bases between the germline ends. The CDR3 is 12 amino acids. Germline CDR1 and CDR2: WNHNN and SYGVQD (reference sequence). The CDR3 nucleotides read TGCGCCAGCAGTACTAGCACAGATACGCAGTATTTT. This codes for CASSTSTDTQYF.

J is TRBJ1-2 and V is TRBV15; the D gene is possibly TRBD1 (6 bases). CDR1 and CDR2 (germline): LNHNV, YYDKDF (reference sequence). V shed 4 bases and J shed 7 bases, with 25 bases lying between them. The CDR3 runs to 17 residues. Here the CDR3 DNA reads TGTGCCACCAGCACCCCGGGGGGGGCAGGGCGTTCCGGTGGCTACACCTTC. This translates into CATSTPGGAGRSGGYTF.

The rearrangement links TRBV27 to TRBJ2-3; D remains ambiguous. Germline CDR1 and CDR2: MNHEY and SMNVEV (reference sequence). There are 15 residues in the CDR3. Trimming took off 2 bases at V and 3 bases at J, with 12 bases between the two ends. CDR3 coding DNA: TGTGCCAGCAGTTTAATAAAGACTGGGACAGATACGCAGTATTTT. It encodes CASSLIKTGTDTQYF.

The genes are TRBV11-3 and TRBJ2-3; D remains unclear. Germline CDR1 reads SGHNT; CDR2 reads YENEEA. The length of the CDR3 is 13 residues. V gave up 6 bases and J gave up 4 bases, with 11 bases separating them. CDR3 loop: CASSSYLSDTQYF. The CDR3, as DNA: TGTGCCAGCAGTTCTTACCTATCAGATACGCAGTATTTT.

The chain recombines TRBV10-3 with TRBJ1-1; perhaps TRBD1 as D (6 bases). The germline V gene has CDR1 ENHRY and CDR2 SYGVKD. This CDR3 comprises 14 residues. Trimming cost V 0 bases and J 1 base, with 6 bases left between them. CDR3 amino acids: CAISESTGNTEAFF. As DNA, the CDR3 is TGTGCCATCAGTGAGTCGACAGGGAACACTGAAGCTTTCTTT.